This TCR beta chain was captured by sequencing in a study of T cells in Graves' hyperthyroidism and ophthalmopathy (dated by TCRdb to between 2019 and 2020). Study-wide context: Peripheral blood samples were taken at the time of initial diagnosis, prior to any treatment. Prospective prediction of ophthalmopathy was tested in an independent validation cohort consisting of about 20 hyperthyroidism patients and about 17 patients who later progressed to ophthalmopathy. After blood sampling, hyperthyroidism patients were treated with methimazole at a starting dose of 30 mg daily, and ophthalmopathy patients were treated with high-dose intravenous methylprednisolone. A discovery cohort of fewer than 110 patients, 43 with Graves' ophthalmopathy and approximately 60 with stable Graves' hyperthyroidism, was used to find distinguishing TCR V-J signatures. For training and testing, the 80 to 100 patients in the discovery cohort were randomly divided in a 7:3 ratio. Thyroid tissue and blood T-cell repertoires from roughly six Graves' hyperthyroidism patients were also compared in the study. According to the paper, TCR Vbeta CDR3 sequencing was carried out on about 140 peripheral blood samples, which came from about 45 ophthalmopathy, around 75 hyperthyroidism and roughly 17 progressor patients. Beyond this particular receptor, the publication reports: Sample size was not statistically predetermined, and investigators were not blinded to group allocation. During validation, the model predicted progression to ophthalmopathy a median of about 5.9 months ahead of onset, with roughly 65% sensitivity and about 75% specificity. Most expanded thyroid clonotypes (frequency above 0.001) were also found in blood, which suggests that blood repertoires may mirror thyroid immune responses. Ophthalmopathy was separated from stable hyperthyroidism by a 13 V-J signature model, with 85% to 90% sensitivity and around 81% specificity obtained in cross-validation and 80%/75% obtained in testing.

TCR beta CDR3 regions were amplified from RNA transcripts. For the first round of RT-PCR on the TCR CDR3, the HTBI primer set was used together with the Qiagen OneStep RT-PCR kit. Libraries were constructed in a second round of multiplex PCR, after which size selection and purification were carried out. The libraries were sequenced on an Illumina HiSeq2000 using paired-end 100 bp reads. As for the original processing: Raw data were processed with SOAPnuke, discarding reads with adapters, uncalled bases, mean Phred below 15, or no exact constant-primer or identifier match. COPE v1.2.5 was used to merge the high-quality paired reads, and each unique nucleotide sequence was defined as a clonotype. MiTCR v1.1 was used to align the clonotypes against IMGT TRBV, TRBD and TRBJ reference segments. The analysis was restricted to V-J combinations with a frequency above 0.0001, which together covered approximately 99% of the repertoires. A TCS score was defined as the ratio between F50 (clonal expansion) and ExV (chaos), using BLOSUM62-based TCRdist between CDR3 peptides within each V-J. Welch's t-statistics and random forest reduced fewer than 600 V-J features to about 12, which were used in a naive Bayes classifier (R e1071). TCRdb trimmed the raw reads at Q25, called clones with MiXCR and kept productive beta chains. CDR3 protein duplicates are merged, each entry listing the most common genes and DNA. These V and J calls rely on TCRdb rather than the paper's analysis. This sample holds a few hundred thousand distinct CDR3 sequences; approximately 16% were observed only once. The ten largest clones take up over 45% of the sample.

Graves' hyperthyroidism was defined as stable when no progression to ophthalmopathy occurred over 18 months of follow-up. Hyperthyroidism patients were newly diagnosed, with disease duration under 2 months, and aged 18 to 65 years. Patients with uncontrolled infections, other autoimmune diseases, pregnancy or lactation were excluded. Clinical symptoms, serum thyroxine and TRAb, thyroid ultrasound, and orbital computed tomography formed the basis for the diagnoses. PBMCs were isolated from approximately 10 ml of fresh peripheral blood by Ficoll-Paque density gradient centrifugation. Total RNA was extracted with Trizol reagent, and quality was checked on an Agilent 2100 Bioanalyzer. At least ten counts were recorded for this clonotype. Its antigen is not yet known. Within one base of it there is no much larger clone, and no base qualities were kept. In the germline V gene (reference sequence), CDR1 corresponds to MNHEY and CDR2 to SMNVEV. Trimming removed 2 bases from V and 9 bases from J, leaving 11 bases between the germline ends. Counted from cysteine to phenylalanine, this CDR3 has 12 amino acids. Of the read, only the CDR3 DNA is kept; its 36 bases are in frame from base 1.

The V and J genes are TRBV27 and TRBJ2-7; the D segment could be TRBD2, given 7 matching bases. The receptor's source is a woman aged 45-65 years with Graves' hyperthyroidism. Material for sequencing was blood. CDR3 reads: CASSLTGGRQYF. The nucleotide sequence is TGTGCCAGCAGTTTAACCGGGGGGCGGCAGTACTTC.